This TCR beta chain was obtained from a study of identical twins. cDNA carried unique molecular identifiers, and a universal primer site was added by template switching. TCRdb re-analysed the 5' RACE reads in MiXCR, keeping a single row per CDR3 protein. Of around 490,000 distinct CDR3 sequences listed, approximately 20% were seen once; the top ten hold approximately 0.52%. This CDR3 comprises 13 residues. Per germline, CDR1 SGHTA and CDR2 FQGTGA. Trimming removed 4 bases from V and 6 bases from J, with 11 bases in between. This same sample was also taken into another study, of yellow fever vaccine responses in identical twins. That investigation notes: On the reported evidence, twins' vaccine T cell responses seemed partly convergent and partly personalized.

The chain employs TRBV7-3 and TRBJ2-3; D is unresolved. The receptor was isolated from a woman younger than 30 in good health. Material: CD4+ T cells sorted from blood. The CDR3 spells CASSSFPADTQYF. Written as DNA, the CDR3 is TGTGCCAGCAGCTCCTTTCCTGCCGATACGCAGTATTTT.